This T cell receptor (beta chain) is drawn from a study of T cell responses to AZD1222 COVID-19 vaccine. Profiling relied on immunoSEQ multiplex PCR, and the TCRdb table lists in-frame clones only, not all of them. This repertoire shows approximately 30,000 clones, 85% to 90% found once; its top ten account for 9.5% to 11%. Whether given at about 4 or about 12 weeks, second doses were pooled. The germline V gene has CDR1 SNHLY and CDR2 FYNNEI. With 1 base removed from V and 4 bases from J, the gap between germline ends came to 10 bases. This CDR3 is built from 15 residues. This receptor was identified in an adult who received the AZD1222 COVID-19 vaccine. The chain carries TRBV2 and TRBJ2-2, with D perhaps matching TRBD1 or TRBD2 (5 bases each). Sample: peripheral blood, taken 28 days after the second AZD1222 dose. The chain's CDR3 is CASSEGDPITGELFF. The DNA of the CDR3 is TGTGCCAGCAGTGAAGGGGACCCCATCACCGGGGAGCTGTTTTTT.